The next 16 T cell receptor beta chains were all read from a single sample in a study of cytomegalovirus exposure and HLA in healthy donors. Primers included in the PCR were 60 Vbeta and 13 Jbeta primers. Repertoires were generated with immunoSEQ multiplex PCR, while TCRdb's copy carries only in-frame clones and drops some. The specimen's table records 70,000 to 80,000 clones. What was sequenced was PBMCs. These receptor sequences come from a man aged 40-49 years in good health and CMV-seronegative.

The V call is TRBV2, the J call TRBJ2-7, with D possibly TRBD1 on 6 matching bases. Germline assignment: CDR1 SNHLY and CDR2 FYNNEI. Trimming cost V 5 bases and J 2 bases, with 13 bases left between them. The CDR3 totals 14 residues. The CDR3 nucleotides read TGTGCCAGCAGTCGGGACACCAGCGCCTACGAGCAGTACTTC. Translated: CASSRDTSAYEQYF.

J is TRBJ2-7 and V is TRBV6-1; TRBD2 agrees at 11 bases. The CDR3 extends over 13 amino acids. V shed 9 bases and J 2 bases; nucleotides not matched to a gene: 3. Germline V gene data show CDR1 as MNHNS and CDR2 as SASEGT. This CDR3 is CASSSGGTYEQYF. DNA of the CDR3: TGTGCCAGTTCTAGCGGGGGGACCTACGAGCAGTACTTC.

J is TRBJ1-1 and V is TRBV5-4; tentatively, D is TRBD1 (6 bases). The germline V gene has CDR1 SGHNT and CDR2 YYREEE (reference sequence). V lost 3 bases, J lost 4 bases, and 10 bases lay in between. CDR3 length equals 13 residues. CDR3 protein: CASSWGLVTEAFF. DNA of the CDR3: TGTGCCAGCAGCTGGGGGCTCGTCACTGAAGCTTTCTTT.

For the CDR3, the DNA is TGTGCCAGCAGCTTAACTGAATACGAGCAGTACTTC. This gives the protein CASSLTEYEQYF. The chain couples TRBV7-2 to TRBJ2-7; D is uncertain. This CDR3 has 12 residues. The V end lost 2 bases, the J end lost 4 bases, and 6 bases lay between the germline ends. Germline lookup yields CDR1 SGHTA and CDR2 FQGNSA.

The chain links TRBV5-1 to TRBJ2-1; TRBD1 matches 9 bases. Germline V gene lookup returns CDR1 SGHRS and CDR2 YFSETQ. The CDR3 covers 19 residues. Losses at the gene ends were 0 bases for V and 5 bases for J; bases not matched to a gene: 15. The CDR3 here is CASSLEGQGQISANNEQFF. The CDR3 nucleotides are TGCGCCAGCAGCTTGGAGGGACAGGGTCAAATTTCGGCTAACAATGAGCAGTTCTTC.

The rearrangement joins TRBV9 to TRBJ1-3, with TRBD1 as a possible D gene (6 bases). The CDR3 is made up of 15 amino acids. V shed 3 bases and J shed 6 bases, with 16 bases lying between them. Per germline, CDR1 SGDLS and CDR2 YYNGEE. CDR3 in amino acids: CASSAPGGILNTIYF. In DNA form, the CDR3 reads TGTGCCAGCAGCGCCCCGGGGGGCATATTAAACACCATATATTTT.

CDR3 region: CASTLTGSGYTF. CDR3 sequence (DNA): TGTGCCAGTACTTTGACAGGGAGCGGCTACACCTTC. The V call is TRBV19, the J call TRBJ1-2, with 7 bases identical to TRBD1. In germline, CDR1 is LNHDA, CDR2 SQIVND (reference sequence). The CDR3 is made up of 12 amino acids. V lost 7 bases to trimming and J lost 8 bases; unmatched junction nucleotides: 7.

The rearrangement links TRBV19 to TRBJ1-2, with TRBD1 identical over 11 bases. The germline V gene has CDR1 LNHDA and CDR2 SQIVND (reference sequence). V shed 2 bases and J 8 bases; nucleotides not matched to a gene: 10. The CDR3 loop spans 16 amino acids. CDR3 coding DNA: TGTGCCAGTAGTATACAGGACAGGGGGCCACCGGGGGGCTACACCTTC. Residues: CASSIQDRGPPGGYTF.

The V and J genes are TRBV28 and TRBJ1-2; possibly TRBD1 for D (6 bases). Trimming took 11 bases from V and 3 from J, leaving 16 bases between them. This CDR3 spans 13 amino acids. Looked up from germline, CDR1 is MDHEN and CDR2 is SYDVKM. The CDR3 DNA reads as TGTGCCGTTGGTGGGGGCGCTGACTATGGCTACACCTTC. Translated: CAVGGGADYGYTF.

To note about this clone: The same CDR3 is also encoded by other DNA sequences in this sample. The chain employs TRBV5-1 and TRBJ1-1, with a tentative D call TRBD1 (6 bases). The ends were cut back, 5 bases at V and 6 bases at J, with 20 bases in the middle. The length of the CDR3 is 15 residues. Germline CDR1 reads SGHRS; CDR2 reads YFSETQ. CDR3 DNA: TGCGCCAGCAGTAACACAGGGAAGGGGTCTGCTGAAGCTTTCTTT. Translated: CASSNTGKGSAEAFF.

The chain combines TRBV30 with TRBJ1-3; a possible D gene is TRBD1 (5 bases). Trimming pared 4 bases from V and 1 base from J, leaving 14 bases between. Germline CDR1 GTSNPN, CDR2 SVGIG (reference sequence). The CDR3 is made up of 15 amino acids. DNA for the CDR3: TGTGCCTGGAACCCCGACAGCAATTCTGGAAACACCATATATTTT. Encoded protein: CAWNPDSNSGNTIYF.

J is TRBJ1-1 and V is TRBV18; D might be TRBD1 (5 bases). Trimming took 3 bases from V and 1 from J, leaving 15 bases between them. CDR1 is KGHSH, CDR2 LQKENI, per germline. CDR3 size: 16 residues. CDR3 sequence: CASSPVSGGTNTEAFF. In DNA, the CDR3 is TGTGCCAGCTCACCGGTCTCGGGGGGAACGAACACTGAAGCTTTCTTT.

J is TRBJ1-2 and V is TRBV6-6, with D tentatively TRBD1 (6 bases). Germline V lookup: CDR1 MNHNY, CDR2 SVGAGI (reference sequence). Trimming pared 6 bases from V and 5 bases from J, leaving 16 bases between. The length of the CDR3 is 14 residues. The CDR3 loop is CASRQGPMVYGYTF. The CDR3 DNA reads as TGTGCCAGCAGACAGGGCCCGATGGTATATGGCTACACCTTC.

CDR3 in DNA: TGTGCCAGCAGCCAGGACAGGGTTAGCAATCAGCCCCAGCATTTT. This encodes CASSQDRVSNQPQHF. The rearrangement uses TRBV7-6 and TRBJ1-5; 8 bases are shared with TRBD1. Trimming at V came to 5 bases and at J to 0 bases, leaving 3 bases not matched to a gene. Germline V gene sequence: CDR1 SGHVS, CDR2 FNYEAQ. The CDR3 extends over 15 amino acids.

The CDR3 sequence: CAISDATGLGGYTF. Here the CDR3 DNA reads TGTGCCATCAGTGACGCTACAGGGTTAGGAGGCTACACCTTC. The J gene is TRBJ1-2, the V gene TRBV10-3; possible D gene TRBD1, 6 bases. The germline gives CDR1 ENHRY, CDR2 SYGVKD. The V end was cut by 3 bases, the J end by 8 bases, with 16 bases between. The CDR3 extends over 14 amino acids.

The chain has TRBV5-1 and TRBJ2-3; 10 positions match TRBD2. There are 16 residues in the CDR3. Germline V gene data show CDR1 as SGHRS and CDR2 as YFSETQ. V lost 6 bases, J lost 4 bases, and 11 bases stayed unmatched. CDR3 sequence: CASTTGAGGRADTQYF. Written as DNA, the CDR3 is TGCGCCAGCACGACTGGAGCGGGGGGGAGGGCAGATACGCAGTATTTT.